Each of the 10 T cell receptor beta chains below was sequenced from the same sample in a study of shared clonotypes between healthy human individuals. Clones were read by immunoSEQ multiplex PCR, and TCRdb kept only the in-frame ones, dropping some. The profile shows about 2.3 million clones, 85% to 95% of them singletons. Sequenced: naive CD4+ T cells from PBMCs. The subset denotes: CD45RA+ positively selected. The receptors stem from a man younger than 30 in good health. Some clones in this sample may be carry-over from other donors' samples.

The chain combines TRBV5-1 with TRBJ1-1; D possibly corresponds to TRBD1 (6 bases). Trimming pared 4 bases from V and 0 bases from J, leaving 10 bases between. CDR1 and CDR2 from the germline V gene are SGHRS and YFSETQ. The CDR3 totals 14 residues. The CDR3 reads CASSQGHVNTEAFF. The CDR3 nucleotides are TGCGCCAGCAGCCAGGGACATGTGAACACTGAAGCTTTCTTT.

The V call is TRBV19, the J call TRBJ1-3, with 7 bases lining up with TRBD1. The length of the CDR3 is 16 residues. Germline loops: CDR1 LNHDA, CDR2 SQIVND (reference sequence). The junction had 11 bases not matched to a gene; V was cut back by 5 bases and J by 4 bases. The CDR3 coding sequence is TGTGCCAGTAGTCCAACCAGGGACAGATCCGGAAACACCATATATTTT. It specifies CASSPTRDRSGNTIYF.

The chain has TRBV7-6 and TRBJ2-5; TRBD2 matches 11 bases. V lost 5 bases, J lost 2 bases, and 19 bases stayed unmatched. CDR3 length: 20 amino acids. Germline CDR1 and CDR2: SGHVS and FNYEAQ. CDR3 amino acids: CASSRSRTTPSGRPQETQYF. The CDR3 DNA is TGTGCCAGCAGCCGCTCTCGGACTACCCCTAGCGGGAGGCCTCAAGAGACCCAGTACTTC.

This clone occurred a few times. CDR3 region: CASRPTGAGTEAFF. The DNA for the CDR3 is TGCGCCAGCAGACCGACAGGGGCTGGCACTGAAGCTTTCTTT. This chain connects TRBV10-1 to TRBJ1-1; 8 bases match TRBD1. In germline, CDR1 is WNHNN, CDR2 SYGVQD (reference sequence). The CDR3 totals 14 residues. After removal of 6 bases from V and 4 bases from J, the junction contained 7 bases not matched to a gene.

The chain joins TRBV7-9 to TRBJ2-3, with 8 nucleotides matching TRBD2. The CDR3 consists of 15 residues. Germline V gene sequence: CDR1 SEHNR, CDR2 FQNEAQ (reference sequence). V trimming: 5 bases; J trimming: 2 bases; junction bases outside the gene matches: 6. This chain's CDR3 is CASSDTSGPTDTQYF. As DNA, the CDR3 is TGTGCCAGCAGCGACACTAGCGGACCCACAGATACGCAGTATTTT.

CDR3 DNA: TGTGCCAGTTCGAGGGGACTAATTAGCACAGATACGCAGTATTTT. The encoded protein is CASSRGLISTDTQYF. This chain joins TRBV19 and TRBJ2-3; 7 nucleotides align to TRBD2. In germline, CDR1 is LNHDA, CDR2 SQIVND (reference sequence). After removal of 8 bases from V and 0 bases from J, the junction contained 8 bases not matched to a gene. CDR3 size: 15 residues.

This rearrangement joins TRBV27 to TRBJ2-3; D is undetermined. The CDR3 sequence is 13 residues long. CDR1 and CDR2 from the germline V gene are MNHEY and SMNVEV (reference sequence). Trimming cost V 5 bases and J 6 bases, with 12 bases left between them. CDR3 sequence: CASSLRRRDTQYF. In DNA, the CDR3 is TGTGCCAGCAGTCTCCGACGGCGCGATACGCAGTATTTT.

Only one count was recorded for this clone. The gene calls are TRBV5-1 and TRBJ2-5; 11 bases line up with TRBD1. This CDR3 contains 15 residues. The germline gives CDR1 SGHRS, CDR2 YFSETQ. V dropped 7 bases and J dropped 4; count of bases not matched to a gene: 9. This CDR3 is CASCQPGQGGETQYF. The CDR3 region has the DNA TGCGCCAGCTGCCAACCGGGACAGGGGGGAGAGACCCAGTACTTC. The full variable domain, with the rest looked up from reference TRBV5-1 and TRBJ2-5, is KAGVTQTPRYLIKTRGQQVTLSCSPISGHRSVSWYQQTPGQGLQFLFEYFSETQRNKGNFPGRFSGRQFSNSRSEMNVSTLELGDSALYLCASCQPGQGGETQYFGPGTRLLVL.

The CDR3 coding sequence is TGTGCCAGTAGTCTCAGGCAAGAGACCCAGTACTTC. It yields the protein CASSLRQETQYF. The rearrangement links TRBV19 to TRBJ2-5; D is unclear. The CDR3 runs to 12 residues. Trimming took 5 bases from V and 2 from J, leaving 6 bases between them. Germline lookup yields CDR1 LNHDA and CDR2 SQIVND (reference sequence). Based on the CDR3 plus reference TRBV19 and TRBJ2-5, the full variable domain is DGGITQSPKYLFRKEGQNVTLSCEQNLNHDAMYWYRQDPGQGLRLIYYSQIVNDFQKGDIAEGYSVSREKKESFPLTVTSAQKNPTAFYLCASSLRQETQYFGPGTRLLVL.

This clone was recorded a few times. J is TRBJ1-4 and V is TRBV7-9; no reliable D call. Looked up from germline, CDR1 is SEHNR and CDR2 is FQNEAQ (reference sequence). The CDR3 runs to 12 residues. The V end lost 11 bases, the J end lost 3 bases, and 10 bases lay between the germline ends. The DNA for the CDR3 is TGTGCCCTTGGGGTCGCTAATGAAAAACTGTTTTTT. This sequence encodes CALGVANEKLFF.